This TCR beta chain was identified during a study of blood T cell repertoires in COVID-19 (dated by TCRdb to 2020 to 2022). Context from the whole study: Collaborator samples came from the United States, Italy and Spain and covered acute and convalescent phases of COVID-19. The prospective study material was composed of cDNA or gDNA derived from T cells, B-cell-depleted T cells, or PBMCs. Deeply sampled blood TCRbeta repertoires from subjects exposed to, actively infected with, or recovered from COVID-19 were included in the dataset. The repertoires were released in a freely available public database meant as a resource for research on the immune response to SARS-CoV-2. The samples were drawn from the first 160 participants of the ongoing ImmuneRACE study and from over 950 subjects provided by 6 global collaborators. The sample metadata nearly always contained a de-identified subject ID, COVID-19 status, age in years and sex. HLA class I and class II types, where available, came from metadata supplied by the sample provider rather than from assay-based typing. Beyond this particular receptor, the publication reports: How much clinical and demographic metadata was included differed by source and by participant, and the metadata was provided uncurated.

From V the trimming removes 3 bases and from J it removes 0 bases, while the gene matches leave 3 bases of the junction unaccounted for. The CDR3 starts with the cysteine, ends with the phenylalanine, and has 16 residues. The retained sequence is limited to the CDR3, 48 bases, with the frame set at the first base. Taken from the germline V gene, the CDR1 and CDR2 loops are KGHSH and LQKENI. Concerning this clone: Its antigen specificity is not known. No qualities accompany the bases; no much larger clone lies one base away.

TCRbeta CDR3 regions were amplified from genomic DNA by means of the immunoSEQ Assay, a bias-controlled multiplex PCR. In the original analysis: The number of nucleated cells in each sample was estimated from the amplification of reference gene primers within the assay. To quantify the absolute abundance of each unique TCRbeta CDR3 rearrangement, sequence reads were collapsed and filtered. For each sample, productive Simpson clonality was calculated as the square root of Simpson's diversity index across productive rearrangements. This immuneACCESS table, as held by TCRdb, lists in-frame sequences with V and J called but not all clones. Of the missing ones, under half trace to an unresolved V gene in checked studies; the others have no known cause. The V and J calls and clone size come from that table; D and trimming were worked out from the DNA. The sample table holds around 230,000 clones, of which approximately 84% were seen once. The top ten clones comprise roughly 10% of the sample.

One collaborating source in Seattle enrolled patients during active infection and followed them longitudinally through the course of disease. Whole blood was collected in K2EDTA tubes by collaborating institutions according to the institutions' own protocols. Collaborator samples were shipped for TCRbeta analysis as frozen whole blood, isolated PBMCs, or DNA extracted from either sample type. Here the chain combines TRBV18 and TRBJ2-1; 9 middle bases align to TRBD1. Sequencing input: peripheral blood. The source of this sequence is a middle-aged man with COVID-19, enrolled during active disease. The CDR3 region reads CASSPQGQGSYNEQFF. In nucleotide form, the sequence is TGTGCCAGCTCACCCCAGGGACAGGGCTCCTACAATGAGCAGTTCTTC. Where the CDR3 stops, the reference TRBV18 and TRBJ2-1 genes take over; the full variable domain is NAGVMQNPRHLVRRRGQEARLRCSPMKGHSHVYWYRQLPEEGLKFMVYLQKENIIDESGMPKERFSAEFPKEGPSILRIQQVVRGDSAAYFCASSPQGQGSYNEQFFGPGTRLTVL.